These T cell receptor beta chains were read from a single sample in a study of T cells in narcolepsy. Sequencing used immunoSEQ multiplex PCR; TCRdb keeps in-frame clones, though not all of them. The sample carries around 31,000 clones, around 80% recorded once. The sample comprised CD45RA- memory CD4+ T cells from PBMCs. The receptors shown here come from a human donor with narcolepsy. Each CDR3 is given with its conserved first and last residue. D genes are given only for firm matches. A clone size is listed for some rows: how often the clone was seen (once, few, many), or a class if it is expanded.

j_call | d_call | clone_size | v_call | cdr3_aa | cdr3_nt
TRBJ1-1 | TRBD1 | NA | TRBV13 | CACSRGQEGGRYGEAFF | TGTGCCTGCAGTCGAGGACAGGAGGGAGGTAGATATGGTGAAGCTTTCTTT
TRBJ2-3 | NA | NA | TRBV7-3 | CASSPAALSEKDTQYF | TGTGCCAGCAGCCCCGCTGCGTTATCGGAAAAAGATACGCAGTATTTT
TRBJ2-1 | TRBD2 | few | TRBV2 | CASSSSGGASEQFF | TGTGCCAGCAGTAGTAGCGGGGGGGCATCTGAGCAGTTCTTC
TRBJ1-1 | NA | NA | TRBV6-6 | CASSVGPRWGEAFF | TGTGCCAGCTCAGTTGGGCCCCGATGGGGTGAAGCTTTCTTT
TRBJ2-3 | NA | NA | TRBV7-9 | CASSSILAHYTDTQYF | TGTGCCAGCAGCTCCATACTAGCTCACTACACAGATACGCAGTATTTT
TRBJ1-1 | NA | NA | TRBV7-6 | CASSQTWDTEAFF | TGTGCCAGCAGCCAAACATGGGACACTGAAGCTTTCTTT
TRBJ2-7 | TRBD2 | NA | TRBV4-2 | CASSQELLLAGGPYEQYF | TGTGCCAGCAGCCAAGAACTCCTCCTAGCGGGAGGCCCCTACGAGCAGTACTTC
TRBJ2-5 | NA | NA | TRBV7-8 | CASSAMETQYF | TGTGCCAGCAGCGCGATGGAGACCCAGTACTTC
TRBJ2-5 | NA | NA | TRBV5-4 | CASGGGANGRETQYF | TGTGCCAGCGGGGGCGGGGCCAACGGCAGGGAGACCCAGTACTTC
TRBJ2-3 | TRBD2 | NA | TRBV7-9 | CASSLATSGDTDTQYF | TGTGCCAGCAGCTTAGCGACTAGCGGCGACACAGATACGCAGTATTTT
TRBJ2-3 | NA | NA | TRBV27 | CASSLSSRLVNTQYF | TGTGCCAGCAGTTTATCCTCCCGGCTCGTTAATACGCAGTATTTT
TRBJ2-1 | TRBD2 | NA | TRBV7-2 | CASSLYGGALNEQFF | TGTGCCAGCAGCTTATACGGGGGGGCTTTGAATGAGCAGTTCTTC
TRBJ2-3 | TRBD2 | NA | TRBV11-2 | CASRLLAGQSSTDTQYF | TGTGCCAGCAGACTACTAGCGGGGCAATCTAGCACAGATACGCAGTATTTT
TRBJ1-1 | NA | NA | TRBV19 | CASSTSGLPKGTEAFF | TGTGCCAGTAGTACCTCGGGACTCCCAAAAGGAACTGAAGCTTTCTTT
TRBJ1-1 | NA | NA | TRBV19 | CASSIGLGGNEAFF | TGTGCCAGTAGTATAGGACTGGGGGGAAATGAAGCTTTCTTT
TRBJ2-5 | NA | NA | TRBV5-1 | CASSLGGGETQYF | TGCGCCAGCAGCTTGGGGGGAGGCGAGACCCAGTACTTC
TRBJ1-1 | NA | NA | TRBV18 | CASSPQGAEAFF | TGTGCCAGCTCACCACAGGGAGCTGAAGCTTTCTTT
TRBJ2-1 | NA | NA | TRBV7-3 | CASSLTNSYNEQFF | TGTGCCAGCAGCTTAACGAACAGTTACAATGAGCAGTTCTTC
TRBJ2-1 | NA | NA | TRBV7-6 | CASSLGGPSSYNEQFF | TGTGCCAGCAGCTTAGGGGGACCAAGCTCCTACAATGAGCAGTTCTTC
TRBJ2-2 | NA | NA | TRBV27 | CASSLQGFKTGELFF | TGTGCCAGCAGTCTCCAGGGGTTTAAAACCGGGGAGCTGTTTTTT
TRBJ1-2 | NA | NA | TRBV6-5 | CASTKGRDYGYTF | TGTGCCAGCACCAAAGGCAGGGACTATGGCTACACCTTC
TRBJ2-7 | TRBD1 | NA | TRBV5-1 | CASSVDRAVGEQYF | TGCGCCAGCAGCGTGGACAGGGCAGTAGGCGAGCAGTACTTC
TRBJ1-2 | NA | NA | TRBV5-4 | CASSLAGGLPPYGYTF | TGTGCCAGCAGCTTGGCCGGAGGGCTCCCGCCCTATGGCTACACCTTC
TRBJ2-2 | TRBD1 | NA | TRBV9 | CASSVGYGQGFTGELFF | TGTGCCAGCAGCGTAGGGTATGGACAGGGGTTCACCGGGGAGCTGTTTTTT
TRBJ2-7 | NA | NA | TRBV6-5 | CASSYGQGYYEQYF | TGTGCCAGCAGTTACGGGCAGGGGTACTACGAGCAGTACTTC
TRBJ2-5 | NA | NA | TRBV29-1 | CSAGSQRGETQYF | TGCTCCGCGGGATCCCAGAGAGGAGAGACCCAGTACTTC
TRBJ2-7 | TRBD2 | NA | TRBV14 | CASSQIKSGGPSEQYF | TGTGCCAGCAGCCAGATCAAGTCGGGAGGGCCTTCCGAGCAGTACTTC
TRBJ2-3 | NA | NA | TRBV7-8 | CASSLEGGQDTQYF | TGTGCCAGCAGCTTAGAGGGGGGGCAGGATACGCAGTATTTT
TRBJ2-2 | NA | NA | TRBV10-3 | CAISELASTGELFF | TGTGCCATCAGTGAGCTAGCATCTACCGGGGAGCTGTTTTTT
TRBJ2-2 | TRBD2 | NA | TRBV27 | CASSFTSGSTSGELFF | TGTGCCAGCAGTTTTACTAGCGGGAGTACTTCCGGGGAGCTGTTTTTT
TRBJ2-5 | NA | NA | TRBV7-9 | CASSLTGYQETQYF | TGTGCCAGCAGCTTAACAGGGTACCAAGAGACCCAGTACTTC